This is a list of T cell receptor beta chains from one sample in a study of regulatory and conventional T cells in RAG deficiency. Assay: immunoSEQ multiplex PCR; the TCRdb copy retains only in-frame clones and omits some. This repertoire shows 24,000 or so clones, around 92% found once; its top ten account for 0.73%. This same sample was also taken into another study, of regulatory T cells.

Sequenced sample: CD4+ T cells sorted from blood. The receptors stem from a human donor in good health. CDR3s include the opening cysteine and the closing phenylalanine or tryptophan. Fields, in order: V gene, clone size, CDR3 length, J gene, D gene, CDR3 protein, CDR3 DNA. D genes are given only for firm matches. Only part of the rows carry a size: once, few, many, or a class if the clone is expanded.

TRBV5-4	.	14	TRBJ1-4	.	CASSPVGVNEKLFF	TGTGCCAGCAGCCCGGTTGGGGTGAATGAAAAACTGTTTTTT
TRBV2	once	14	TRBJ1-4	TRBD1	CASEGQTLGEKLFF	TGTGCCAGTGAGGGACAGACGTTAGGCGAAAAACTGTTTTTT
TRBV6-5	.	16	TRBJ2-5	.	CASSYSGRGYQETQYF	TGTGCCAGCAGTTATAGTGGCAGGGGATACCAAGAGACCCAGTACTTC
TRBV11-3	.	13	TRBJ2-7	.	CASSFGSRDRQYF	TGTGCCAGCAGCTTTGGGTCAAGGGATCGGCAGTACTTC
TRBV14	.	13	TRBJ2-2	.	CASSSQGTGELFF	TGTGCCAGCAGCTCCCAGGGCACCGGGGAGCTGTTTTTT
TRBV6-5	.	15	TRBJ2-1	.	CASSKPGTSDDEQFF	TGTGCCAGCAGTAAACCCGGGACCTCGGACGATGAGCAGTTCTTC
TRBV25-1	.	15	TRBJ2-7	.	CASSESGGRSYEQYF	TGTGCCAGCAGTGAATCGGGGGGCAGAAGCTACGAGCAGTACTTC
TRBV2	.	11	TRBJ2-1	.	CASSVGYEQFF	TGTGCCAGCAGTGTGGGATATGAGCAGTTCTTC
TRBV28	.	15	TRBJ2-1	TRBD2	CASTRSGRTYNEQFF	TGTGCCAGCACCCGAAGCGGGAGAACCTACAATGAGCAGTTCTTC
TRBV10-3	once	14	TRBJ1-1	.	CATSVNSQPQEAFF	TGTGCCACATCGGTGAACAGTCAGCCCCAGGAAGCTTTCTTT
TRBV5-4	.	14	TRBJ1-1	TRBD1	CASSLTGGYTEAFF	TGCGCCAGCAGCTTGACAGGGGGTTACACTGAAGCTTTCTTT
TRBV2	.	13	TRBJ1-3	.	CASRTGFLNTIYF	TGTGCCAGCAGAACAGGGTTTTTAAACACCATATATTTT
TRBV6-6	.	15	TRBJ1-2	.	CASSRMAGTRISYTF	TGTGCCAGCAGTCGTATGGCTGGGACGCGGATTAGCTACACCTTC
TRBV19	.	14	TRBJ1-2	.	CASSITGANYGYTF	TGTGCCAGTAGTATCACAGGAGCTAACTATGGCTACACCTTC
TRBV7-9	once	15	TRBJ2-1	TRBD2	CASSPIGGTSNEQFF	TGTGCCAGCAGCCCCATCGGGGGGACTAGCAATGAGCAGTTCTTC
TRBV6-5	.	14	TRBJ1-6	.	CASTSSSYNSPLHF	TGTGCCAGCACCTCCAGCTCCTATAATTCACCCCTCCACTTT
TRBV5-6	.	13	TRBJ1-2	.	CASSYPRVGGYTF	TGTGCCAGCAGCTACCCCAGGGTTGGCGGCTACACCTTC
TRBV5-1	once	16	TRBJ2-1	TRBD2	CASSLGAGDSYNEQFF	TGCGCCAGCAGCTTGGGGGCGGGAGATTCCTACAATGAGCAGTTCTTC